The rows below give T cell receptor beta chains drawn from one sample of a study of cytomegalovirus exposure and HLA in healthy donors. Repertoires were generated with immunoSEQ multiplex PCR, while TCRdb's copy carries only in-frame clones and drops some. Of 63,000 or so clones in the sample, 60% to 80% were seen once. The sample consisted of PBMCs. Receptors were obtained from a woman aged 25 to 39 in good health and CMV-seropositive. The CDR3 runs from the conserved cysteine through the conserved F or W. Fields, in order: CDR3 length, J gene, V gene, CDR3 protein.

CDR3 length: 14; J gene: TRBJ2-1; V gene: TRBV30; CDR3 protein: CAWISGRSYNEQFF
CDR3 length: 14; J gene: TRBJ2-7; V gene: TRBV11-3; CDR3 protein: CASSPGTGAYEQYF
CDR3 length: 14; J gene: TRBJ2-7; V gene: TRBV6-1; CDR3 protein: CASSSQGLTYEQYF
CDR3 length: 13; J gene: TRBJ1-1; V gene: TRBV29-1; CDR3 protein: CSVADEWRTEAFF
CDR3 length: 15; J gene: TRBJ1-4; V gene: TRBV4-1; CDR3 protein: CASSSSDREGEKLFF
CDR3 length: 15; J gene: TRBJ2-5; V gene: TRBV6-1; CDR3 protein: CASNGASGIVETQYF
CDR3 length: 11; J gene: TRBJ2-7; V gene: TRBV19; CDR3 protein: CASSYGDEQYF
CDR3 length: 14; J gene: TRBJ1-3; V gene: TRBV5-1; CDR3 protein: CASMQGASGNTIYF
CDR3 length: 15; J gene: TRBJ2-7; V gene: TRBV30; CDR3 protein: CAWRSPLAYSYEQYF
CDR3 length: 12; J gene: TRBJ1-2; V gene: TRBV28; CDR3 protein: CAIHRVRYGYTF
CDR3 length: 15; J gene: TRBJ1-5; V gene: TRBV6-6; CDR3 protein: CASSSEAGVNQPQHF
CDR3 length: 14; J gene: TRBJ1-5; V gene: TRBV27; CDR3 protein: CASGARLGNQPQHF
CDR3 length: 13; J gene: TRBJ1-1; V gene: TRBV28; CDR3 protein: CATFPGLTTEAFF
CDR3 length: 13; J gene: TRBJ2-1; V gene: TRBV2; CDR3 protein: CASSVNRDNEQFF
CDR3 length: 13; J gene: TRBJ2-7; V gene: TRBV30; CDR3 protein: CACRDWSSYEQYF
CDR3 length: 18; J gene: TRBJ2-4; V gene: TRBV30; CDR3 protein: CAWRMGLAGILAKNIQYF